This T cell receptor (beta chain) was recovered during a study of Graves' ophthalmopathy and Graves' hyperthyroidism. The study amplified TCR beta CDR3 regions using RNA transcripts. RT-PCR with HTBI primers came first, then second-round multiplex PCR. TCRdb re-called the multiplex PCR reads with MiXCR, one entry per CDR3 protein. The repertoire holds approximately 460,000 distinct CDR3 sequences, approximately 15% seen once, with roughly 9.8% in the top ten. With 5 bases removed from V and 1 base from J, the gap between germline ends came to 11 bases. CDR1 is SGHTA, CDR2 FQGNSA, per germline. This CDR3 has 14 amino acids. This clonotype was picked up a small number of times.

The sequenced material came from blood. The TCR originated in a woman aged 30 to 39 with Graves' ophthalmopathy. J is TRBJ1-1 and V is TRBV7-2, with unresolved D. As DNA, the CDR3 is TGTGCCAGCAGCCCCTTCCGTCAGAACACTGAAGCTTTCTTT. It is translated as CASSPFRQNTEAFF. Together with reference TRBV7-2 and TRBJ1-1, the CDR3 gives the full variable domain: GAGVSQSPSNKVTEKGKDVELRCDPISGHTALYWYRQSLGQGLEFLIYFQGNSAPDKSGLPSDRFSAERTGGSVSTLTIQRTQQEDSAVYLCASSPFRQNTEAFFGQGTRLTVV.